This entry lists 18 T cell receptor beta chains sequenced from one sample in a study of blood T cell repertoires in COVID-19. TCRdb's copy holds only in-frame clones and misses some; the assay was immunoSEQ multiplex PCR. The repertoire holds some 220,000 clones, about 80% seen once, with about 1.3% in the top ten. Sequencing input: PBMCs or T cells enriched from blood (not recorded which). Source of these receptors: a woman between 40 and 55 years old with acute COVID-19.

This clone is medium-sized (0.01 to 0.1%) in the sample. This chain connects TRBV24-1 to TRBJ1-3; no reliable D call. Germline V CDR1 and CDR2: KGHDR, SFDVKD. The CDR3 length is 13 residues. Trimming left V 3 bases short and J 6 bases short, with 8 bases between. CDR3 nucleotide sequence: TGTGCCACCAGTGATCCGCAGGAAAACACCATATATTTT. It yields the protein CATSDPQENTIYF.

The chain couples TRBV5-1 to TRBJ2-5; 8 bases match TRBD2. Germline CDR1 reads SGHRS; CDR2 reads YFSETQ. This CDR3 region has 13 residues. Trimming at V came to 0 bases and at J to 5 bases, leaving 0 bases not matched to a gene. This CDR3 is CASSLGLAETQYF. CDR3 coding DNA: TGCGCCAGCAGCTTGGGACTAGCGGAGACCCAGTACTTC.

CDR3 coding DNA: TGTGCCAGCAGTAGGACAGGGAACGCCTACGAGCAGTACTTC. Translating it yields CASSRTGNAYEQYF. The chain joins TRBV6-5 to TRBJ2-7; 8 nucleotides match TRBD1. This CDR3 is built from 14 residues. Germline-derived CDR1 and CDR2 are MNHEY and SVGAGI. After removal of 5 bases from V and 2 bases from J, the junction contained 5 bases not matched to a gene.

This clone was seen at least ten times. The J gene is TRBJ1-2, the V gene TRBV5-1; unclear D gene. The CDR3 is made up of 12 amino acids. CDR1 and CDR2 (germline): SGHRS, YFSETQ. Between the trimmed V and J ends, which lost 9 bases and 6 bases, there was a span of 15 bases. The CDR3 loop reads CATYHPVDGYTF. The CDR3 DNA follows: TGCGCCACATACCACCCGGTGGATGGCTACACCTTC. The full variable domain, completed using reference TRBV5-1 and TRBJ1-2, is KAGVTQTPRYLIKTRGQQVTLSCSPISGHRSVSWYQQTPGQGLQFLFEYFSETQRNKGNFPGRFSGRQFSNSRSEMNVSTLELGDSALYLCATYHPVDGYTFGSGTRLTVV.

The V gene is TRBV29-1, the J gene TRBJ1-1; 12 nucleotides line up with TRBD1. V was pared by 0 bases and J by 5 bases, with 4 bases of the junction left unmatched. This CDR3 has 15 residues. Germline V CDR1 and CDR2: SQVTM, ANQGSEA. The CDR3, as DNA: TGCAGCGTTGAAGAATGGGACAGGGGGCGGACTGAAGCTTTCTTT. It yields the protein CSVEEWDRGRTEAFF.

This clone was detected once. CDR3 nucleotides: TGTGCCAGCGCCCAAAGACTGTTCCCTAGCACAGATACGCAGTATTTT. The encoded protein is CASAQRLFPSTDTQYF. The chain has TRBV28 and TRBJ2-3; D uncertain. This CDR3 region has 16 residues. The V end was cut by 8 bases, the J end by 0 bases, with 18 bases between. Germline CDR1 MDHEN, CDR2 SYDVKM. Variable domain in full (rest from reference TRBV28 and TRBJ2-3): DVKVTQSSRYLVKRTGEKVFLECVQDMDHENMFWYRQDPGLGLRLIYFSYDVKMKEKGDIPEGYSVSREKKERFSLILESASTNQTSMYLCASAQRLFPSTDTQYFGPGTRLTVL.

The rearrangement links TRBV3-1 (or the pseudogene TRBV3-2) to TRBJ1-1; D might be TRBD1 (6 bases). The CDR3 has 17 residues. CDR1 and CDR2 (germline): LGHDT, YNNKEL (reference sequence). The V end lost 4 bases, the J end lost 1 base, and 19 bases lay between the germline ends. The CDR3 DNA reads TGTGCCAGCAGCCGCAGGGGCAGGGGTGAGGGGAACACTGAAGCTTTCTTT. Amino acid sequence: CASSRRGRGEGNTEAFF.

The chain is built from TRBV7-2 and TRBJ1-6, with 7 bases that match TRBD1. In germline, CDR1 is SGHTA, CDR2 FQGNSA. There are 18 residues in the CDR3. The J segment lost 8 bases and the V segment lost 3 bases, leaving 16 bases of the junction unmatched. The CDR3 spells CASSFGALQGRQYSPLHF. The CDR3 nucleotides are TGTGCCAGCAGCTTCGGGGCCTTACAGGGGCGTCAATATTCACCCCTCCACTTT.

This chain connects TRBV4-3 to TRBJ1-6; 7 nucleotides align to TRBD1. V dropped 4 bases and J dropped 7; count of bases not matched to a gene: 10. This CDR3 has 16 residues. CDR1 and CDR2 (germline): LGHNA, YSLEER. Here the CDR3 reads CASSPGSDRVNSPLHF. The CDR3 coding sequence is TGCGCCAGCAGCCCAGGTAGCGACAGGGTCAATTCACCCCTCCACTTT.

This sequence joins TRBV29-1 and TRBJ2-5; TRBD1 is a possible D gene (7 bases). This CDR3 has 12 amino acids. Per germline, CDR1 SQVTM and CDR2 ANQGSEA. The ends were cut back, 5 bases at V and 4 bases at J, with 11 bases in the middle. The CDR3 here is CSVRRGRETQYF. CDR3 sequence (DNA): TGCAGCGTTAGGAGGGGGCGAGAGACCCAGTACTTC.

This chain links TRBV6-5 with TRBJ1-2; D possibly corresponds to TRBD1 (6 bases). V lost 7 bases and J lost 8, with 20 bases in between. The CDR3 loop spans 14 amino acids. Germline V gives CDR1 MNHEY, CDR2 SVGAGI. CDR3 DNA sequence: TGTGCCAGCACCCCGGGGGGCGGCCGGGGGGGCTACACCTTC. Its protein is CASTPGGGRGGYTF.

The rearrangement joins TRBV16 to TRBJ1-1; D not certain. With 5 bases removed from V and 1 base from J, the gap between germline ends came to 20 bases. CDR1 and CDR2 (germline): KGHSY, FQNENV. The CDR3 is 17 amino acids. This chain's CDR3 is CASSNALSGRANTEAFF. CDR3 bases: TGTGCCAGCAGCAACGCATTGAGCGGGCGAGCGAACACTGAAGCTTTCTTT.

This clone came up once. The chain couples TRBV12-5 to TRBJ2-2, with TRBD2 matching 11 bases. The germline CDR1 and CDR2 sequences are LGHNT and FRNRAP. The CDR3 consists of 21 residues. Germline trimming cut 2 bases from V and 0 bases from J; bases unmatched to any gene: 14. Here the CDR3 DNA reads TGTGCTAGTGGTTTGTCCCGGGGGGGACTAGCGGAGGGGGCGAACACCGGGGAGCTGTTTTTT. This gives the protein CASGLSRGGLAEGANTGELFF.

V is TRBV5-1 and J is TRBJ2-1, with TRBD1 identical over 10 bases. The V gene end was trimmed by 5 bases and the J gene end by 7 bases; junction bases not matched to a gene: 9. The germline gives CDR1 SGHRS, CDR2 YFSETQ. The CDR3 contains 15 residues. The CDR3 nucleotides are TGCGCCAGCAGGAGGGGGACAGGGGCTGGGAATGAGCAGTTCTTC. Translation gives CASRRGTGAGNEQFF.

The chain combines TRBV7-9 with TRBJ2-5; 10 positions agree with TRBD1. Unmatched junction bases numbered 1, after V lost 3 bases and J lost 3 bases. Germline V gene data show CDR1 as SEHNR and CDR2 as FQNEAQ (reference sequence). The CDR3 runs to 14 residues. For the CDR3, the DNA is TGTGCCAGCAGCTTGGGGACAGGGGAAGAGACCCAGTACTTC. It is translated as CASSLGTGEETQYF.

The rearrangement uses TRBV2 and TRBJ2-2; D possibly corresponds to TRBD2 (5 bases). With 6 bases removed from V and 2 bases from J, the gap between germline ends came to 7 bases. The CDR3 contains 13 residues. Germline CDR1 is SNHLY and CDR2 is FYNNEI. The CDR3 protein is CASSTGNTGELFF. The CDR3 coding sequence is TGTGCCAGCAGCACGGGAAACACCGGGGAGCTGTTTTTT. Looking up the rest from reference TRBV2 and TRBJ2-2 gives the full variable domain: EPEVTQTPSHQVTQMGQEVILRCVPISNHLYFYWYRQILGQKVEFLVSFYNNEISEKSEIFDDQFSVERPDGSNFTLKIRSTKLEDSAMYFCASSTGNTGELFFGEGSRLTVL.

The chain carries TRBV18 and TRBJ2-1, with D perhaps matching TRBD1 (5 bases). This CDR3 region has 14 residues. From germline, CDR1 is KGHSH and CDR2 LQKENI. The ends were cut back, 0 bases at V and 7 bases at J, with 10 bases in the middle. The CDR3 sequence: CASSPPGLFNEQFF. The CDR3 DNA reads as TGTGCCAGCTCACCACCGGGGCTATTTAATGAGCAGTTCTTC. The full variable domain, rest sourced from reference TRBV18 and TRBJ2-1, is NAGVMQNPRHLVRRRGQEARLRCSPMKGHSHVYWYRQLPEEGLKFMVYLQKENIIDESGMPKERFSAEFPKEGPSILRIQQVVRGDSAAYFCASSPPGLFNEQFFGPGTRLTVL.

V and J are TRBV24-1 and TRBJ2-2, with D unclear. Germline assignment: CDR1 KGHDR and CDR2 SFDVKD. Trimming cost V 2 bases and J 1 base, with 10 bases left between them. The CDR3 covers 16 residues. In DNA, the CDR3 is TGTGCCACCAGTGATTCGAGCCTAGTGAACACCGGGGAGCTGTTTTTT. Its translation: CATSDSSLVNTGELFF.